This T cell receptor (beta chain) was captured in a study of follicular helper T cells after annual influenza vaccination. Measured with immunoSEQ multiplex PCR; TCRdb has only the in-frame clones, and not every one. This table has fewer than 9,000 clones, approximately 80% appearing once. Described time point: 2014-2015 season, pre-vaccination. Donors with HIV/AIDS, active malignancy, immunomodulators or active illness were excluded. Sequences were derived from CXCR5+ CD38- circulating T follicular helper cells from blood, sampled on the day of influenza vaccination. Indicated subset: circulating Tfh, non-naive CD4+CXCR5+PD-1+ (ICOS+CD38+ or ICOS-CD38-). The clonotype comes from an adult who received the influenza vaccine.

CDR3: CASTPALGGMNTEAFF. As DNA, the CDR3 is TGTGCCAGTACCCCCGCTCTAGGAGGGATGAACACTGAAGCTTTCTTT. The rearrangement links TRBV19 to TRBJ1-1; no clear D. The CDR3 spans 16 residues. V lost 7 bases and J 0 bases, leaving 18 bases between the germline ends. The germline CDR1 and CDR2 sequences are LNHDA and SQIVND (reference sequence).